These T cell receptor beta chains were read from a single sample in a study of vaccination and CD4 T cells after COVID-19. These receptors lack a known antigen. TCRdb recomputed calls from the PCR reads with MiXCR, one row per CDR3 protein. The sample carries 10,000 to 15,000 distinct CDR3 sequences, more than 45% recorded once. Sequences were obtained from CD4+ T cells from blood, cultured in vitro. The receptor set was obtained from a human donor who had recovered from COVID-19. CDR3s include the opening cysteine and the closing phenylalanine or tryptophan. A D gene is named only where the DNA matches it firmly. The listing skips clone size in some rows; elsewhere it reads once, few, many or a size class.

CDR3aa	CDR3nt	abundance	d_gene	j_gene	v_gene
CASSIITGTGNEQFF	TGTGCCAGTAGTATCATCACCGGGACAGGCAATGAGCAGTTCTTC	.	TRBD1	TRBJ2-1	TRBV19
CASSERAGMGSPLHF	TGTGCCAGCAGTGAACGGGCAGGGATGGGTTCACCCCTCCACTTT	.	.	TRBJ1-6	TRBV6-1
CASSQDRGWGTNEKLFF	TGCGCCAGCAGCCAAGATAGGGGGTGGGGAACTAATGAAAAACTGTTTTTT	.	.	TRBJ1-4	TRBV4-1
CASKRDEGAGGYTF	TGCGCCAGCAAGCGGGATGAGGGGGCCGGTGGCTACACCTTC	.	TRBD1	TRBJ1-2	TRBV5-1
CASSRQGDGYTF	TGTGCCAGCAGCCGACAGGGGGATGGCTACACCTTC	few	TRBD1	TRBJ1-2	TRBV11-2
CASSRGGGMSYEQYF	TGTGCCAGCAGCCGGGGAGGAGGGATGTCCTACGAGCAGTACTTC	few	.	TRBJ2-7	TRBV7-9
CSARERTSAYNEQFF	TGCAGTGCTAGAGAGAGGACTAGCGCCTACAATGAGCAGTTCTTC	once	TRBD2	TRBJ2-1	TRBV20-1
CASSPQTRNTEAFF	TGTGCCAGCAGCCCGCAGACACGAAACACTGAAGCTTTCTTT	few	.	TRBJ1-1	TRBV7-8
CASSHTFNTGELFF	TGCGCCAGCAGTCACACGTTTAACACCGGGGAGCTGTTTTTT	.	.	TRBJ2-2	TRBV5-1
CASSYGLGGGEQYF	TGTGCCAGCAGTTACGGATTGGGGGGAGGGGAGCAGTACTTC	.	TRBD2	TRBJ2-7	TRBV6-5
CASSISLGQGSTDTQYF	TGTGCCAGTAGTATATCTTTGGGACAGGGGAGCACAGATACGCAGTATTTT	few	TRBD1	TRBJ2-3	TRBV19
CASSGPRGGQAQVNYGYTF	TGTGCCAGCAGTGGACCCCGGGGGGGGCAGGCACAAGTGAACTATGGCTACACCTTC	.	.	TRBJ1-2	TRBV6-1
CASSSWTDRHNEQFF	TGTGCCAGCAGCTCATGGACAGATCGACACAATGAGCAGTTCTTC	.	.	TRBJ2-1	TRBV28
CASSFTYYGYTF	TGTGCCAGCAGTTTTACTTACTATGGCTACACCTTC	.	.	TRBJ1-2	TRBV12-3/TRBV12-4
CASSENAVRDRGQEAKNIQYF	TGTGCCAGCAGTGAAAACGCGGTACGGGACAGGGGGCAAGAAGCCAAAAACATTCAGTACTTC	.	TRBD1	TRBJ2-4	TRBV6-1
CATSEAQSSYNEQFF	TGTGCCACCAGTGAGGCGCAAAGCTCCTACAATGAGCAGTTCTTC	.	.	TRBJ2-1	TRBV24-1
CSARALDRGLGYTF	TGCAGTGCTAGGGCCTTGGACAGGGGGCTCGGCTACACCTTC	.	TRBD1	TRBJ1-2	TRBV20-1
CASSFSQGRAFF	TGTGCCAGCAGTTTCTCACAGGGTCGGGCTTTCTTT	.	.	TRBJ1-1	TRBV6-5
CASRYNQPQHF	TGTGCCAGCAGGTACAATCAGCCCCAGCATTTT	.	.	TRBJ1-5	TRBV2
CSAHTQGADYEQYF	TGCAGTGCTCACACACAGGGGGCTGACTACGAGCAGTACTTC	.	TRBD1	TRBJ2-7	TRBV20-1
CASSVRGTGNTIYF	TGTGCCAGCAGTGTCAGGGGAACTGGAAACACCATATATTTT	few	.	TRBJ1-3	TRBV28
CASSLIQGRYEQFF	TGTGCCAGCAGCTTAATACAGGGGAGGTATGAGCAGTTCTTC	.	.	TRBJ2-1	TRBV7-9
CASSLEGGRNEQYF	TGTGCCAGCAGCTTAGAGGGGGGTCGAAACGAGCAGTACTTC	.	.	TRBJ2-7	TRBV7-9
CASTTPTGGVYEQYF	TGTGCCAGCACCACCCCCACAGGGGGAGTCTACGAGCAGTACTTC	few	TRBD1	TRBJ2-7	TRBV6-1
CASSPDQYRDTQYF	TGTGCCAGCAGTCCGGACCAATATCGAGATACGCAGTATTTT	few	.	TRBJ2-3	TRBV27
CASSIRTPKMNTEAFF	TGTGCCAGTAGTATTCGGACACCGAAGATGAACACTGAAGCTTTCTTT	few	.	TRBJ1-1	TRBV19
CASSLEGGGEKLFF	TGTGCCAGCAGCTTAGAGGGAGGAGGCGAAAAACTGTTTTTT	.	.	TRBJ1-4	TRBV7-2
CASSFRQGNTEAFF	TGTGCCAGCAGCTTCCGGCAGGGGAACACTGAAGCTTTCTTT	.	.	TRBJ1-1	TRBV7-2
CASSRSGHRSWADTQYF	TGTGCCAGCAGCCGCTCGGGACACCGATCGTGGGCAGATACGCAGTATTTT	.	.	TRBJ2-3	TRBV11-1
CASSSGQRSTRELFF	TGTGCCAGCAGCTCGGGGCAGCGGAGTACCCGGGAGCTGTTTTTT	.	.	TRBJ2-2	TRBV7-6
CASGLAGTSSYEQYF	TGTGCCAGTGGTCTAGCGGGGACGAGCTCCTACGAGCAGTACTTC	.	TRBD2	TRBJ2-7	TRBV19
CASRGGLRGGYTF	TGTGCCAGCAGGGGGGGACTCCGAGGGGGCTACACCTTC	.	.	TRBJ1-2	TRBV5-4
CASSLWGAGGPAGELFF	TGTGCCAGCAGCTTGTGGGGAGCGGGGGGGCCTGCCGGGGAGCTGTTTTTT	.	TRBD2	TRBJ2-2	TRBV5-4
CASSRAPPRTSGNVGELFF	TGCGCCAGCAGCCGAGCCCCTCCAAGGACTAGCGGGAATGTCGGGGAGCTGTTTTTT	.	TRBD2	TRBJ2-2	TRBV4-3
CSARDGPGGAGASGELFF	TGCAGTGCTAGAGATGGCCCTGGGGGGGCGGGGGCTTCCGGGGAGCTGTTTTTT	few	.	TRBJ2-2	TRBV20-1
CASSHGGLSEGGYTF	TGCGCCAGCAGCCACGGGGGACTTTCGGAAGGTGGCTACACCTTC	.	.	TRBJ1-2	TRBV4-3
CSARDAASVTDTQYF	TGCAGTGCTAGAGATGCGGCTAGCGTCACAGATACGCAGTATTTT	.	.	TRBJ2-3	TRBV20-1